What follows are 14 T cell receptor beta chains derived from one specimen sequenced in a study of CD8 T cells in Susac syndrome. Reverse transcription of roughly 0.5 to 1 ug RNA was performed with random hexamers. TCRdb redid the calling of the immunoSEQ multiplex PCR reads with MiXCR, one entry per CDR3 protein. This table holds fewer than 200,000 distinct CDR3 sequences, roughly 91% found once. The sequencing sample was made of CD4+ T cells from PBMCs. The receptors come from a human donor with Susac syndrome.

The genes are TRBV19 and TRBJ2-1; the D is unclear. The CDR3 is 13 residues long. The germline CDR1 and CDR2 sequences are LNHDA and SQIVND (reference sequence). V lost 0 bases and J 12 bases, leaving 12 bases between the germline ends. In DNA form, the CDR3 reads TGTGCCAGTAGTATAGATCGTGTGACGGGGCAGTTCTTC. Translation: CASSIDRVTGQFF.

This clonotype was picked up one time. The chain joins TRBV2 to TRBJ2-3, with D maybe TRBD2 (6 bases). V lost 2 bases and J 10 bases, leaving 13 bases between the germline ends. Germline CDR1 and CDR2: SNHLY and FYNNEI. The CDR3 is 13 residues long. DNA of the CDR3: TGTGCCAGCAGTGAAACCGTGGGGGGTTCGCAGTATTTT. Residues: CASSETVGGSQYF.

This chain joins TRBV5-6 and TRBJ2-3; TRBD2 aligns across 8 bases. From germline, CDR1 is SGHDT and CDR2 YYEEEE. V was pared by 1 base and J by 5 bases, with 9 bases of the junction left unmatched. CDR3 size: 16 residues. The CDR3 DNA is TGTGCCAGCAGCTTGATTAGCGGGGTTGGGGTAGATACGCAGTATTTT. It is translated as CASSLISGVGVDTQYF.

The V and J genes are TRBV20-1 and TRBJ2-5, with D possibly being TRBD2 (6 bases). Trimming took off 2 bases at V and 4 bases at J, with 11 bases between the two ends. Germline V gene sequence: CDR1 DFQATT, CDR2 SNEGSKA (reference sequence). The CDR3 covers 13 residues. The DNA of the CDR3 is TGCAGTGCTAGAAGGCCGGGAGTAGAGACCCAGTACTTC. Residues: CSARRPGVETQYF.

The chain couples TRBV27 to TRBJ2-7, with D uncertain. CDR1 MNHEY and CDR2 SMNVEV come from the germline V gene (reference sequence). V lost 2 bases and J lost 0, with 8 bases in between. The CDR3 spans 14 residues. DNA for the CDR3: TGTGCCAGCAGTTTAAAAGTGGGCTCCTACGAGCAGTACTTC. As protein: CASSLKVGSYEQYF.

V and J are TRBV20-1 and TRBJ2-5; D is uncertain. Between the trimmed V and J ends, which lost 0 bases and 0 bases, there was a span of 5 bases. The germline CDR1 and CDR2 sequences are DFQATT and SNEGSKA (reference sequence). The CDR3 spans 13 residues. CDR3 coding DNA: TGCAGTGCTAGAGAAGGGTACCAAGAGACCCAGTACTTC. Amino acid sequence: CSAREGYQETQYF.

The CDR3 spells CASSLDPYQETQYF. The CDR3 bases are TGTGCCAGCAGCTTAGACCCTTACCAAGAGACCCAGTACTTC. The chain uses TRBV11-2 and TRBJ2-5, with unresolved D. Germline CDR1 SGHAT, CDR2 FQNNGV. There are 14 residues in the CDR3. Trimming left V 0 bases short and J 0 bases short, with 5 bases between.

The chain recombines TRBV9 with TRBJ2-1; unclear D gene. The CDR3 contains 13 residues. V dropped 1 base and J dropped 10 bases, with 12 bases sitting between them. Germline CDR1 reads SGDLS; CDR2 reads YYNGEE. CDR3: CASSVFSEQEQFF. The CDR3 DNA follows: TGTGCCAGCAGCGTATTCTCAGAACAAGAGCAGTTCTTC.

The chain is built from TRBV6-1 and TRBJ1-1; 9 positions match TRBD1. The CDR3 contains 16 residues. Germline V lookup: CDR1 MNHNS, CDR2 SASEGT. V trimming: 6 bases; J trimming: 3 bases; junction bases outside the gene matches: 11. This chain's CDR3 is CASSGGQGFGDTEAFF. CDR3 bases: TGTGCCAGCAGCGGAGGACAGGGGTTTGGAGACACTGAAGCTTTCTTT.

CDR3 sequence reads: CAISDQLAGVGNEQYF. The CDR3 region has the DNA TGTGCCATCAGCGACCAACTAGCGGGAGTCGGCAACGAGCAGTACTTC. This chain links TRBV10-3 with TRBJ2-7; 11 bases map to TRBD2. The junction had 12 bases not matched to a gene; V was cut back by 6 bases and J by 5 bases. Germline assignment: CDR1 ENHRY and CDR2 SYGVKD. The CDR3 runs 16 residues.

The rearrangement uses TRBV19 and TRBJ1-1; D call uncertain. Germline-derived CDR1 and CDR2 are LNHDA and SQIVND (reference sequence). V was shortened by 3 bases and J by 1 base, with 9 bases between the two germline ends. This CDR3 has 14 residues. Here the CDR3 DNA reads TGTGCCAGTAGTATTCTAGGGCCGAACACTGAAGCTTTCTTT. As protein: CASSILGPNTEAFF.

This clonotype was recorded once. This chain connects TRBV18 to TRBJ1-2; possibly TRBD1 for D (5 bases). With 4 bases removed from V and 5 bases from J, the gap between germline ends came to 14 bases. There are 14 residues in the CDR3. Germline loops: CDR1 KGHSH, CDR2 LQKENI. The chain's CDR3 is CASSLTGTAYGYTF. Written as DNA, the CDR3 is TGTGCCAGCTCACTCACCGGGACCGCGTATGGCTACACCTTC.

The rearrangement uses TRBV28 and TRBJ2-7; D gene uncertain. The CDR3 is made up of 12 amino acids. Deletions cut 4 bases from V and 13 bases from J, with 17 bases between. Germline V lookup: CDR1 MDHEN, CDR2 SYDVKM. The CDR3 loop reads CASSSRHLSHYF. CDR3 coding DNA: TGTGCCAGCAGTTCTAGACACCTCAGCCACTACTTC.

The chain couples TRBV12-3 or TRBV12-4 to TRBJ1-1; no reliable D call. With 3 bases removed from V and 3 bases from J, the gap between germline ends came to 14 bases. The CDR3 is made up of 15 amino acids. CDR3 amino acids: CASSLGGRKDTEAFF. CDR3 in DNA: TGTGCCAGCAGTTTGGGCGGGAGGAAGGACACTGAAGCTTTCTTT.